Below are 20 T cell receptor beta chains sequenced from a single sample in a study of T-cell reconstitution after alpha-beta-depleted transplantation in children. A TCRbeta library incorporating unique molecular identifiers was prepared. TCRdb re-called the PCR reads through MiXCR, storing one row per CDR3 protein. The top ten hold about 20% of the sample, which has 90,000 to 100,000 distinct CDR3 sequences, around 22% seen once. Sequencing was performed on PBMCs, taken before TCRalphabeta/CD19-depleted stem cell transplant. The receptors originated from a boy between 2 and 10 years old with acute lymphoblastic leukemia, due to receive a stem cell transplant.

This clonotype has ten or more counts. This chain uses TRBV5-6 with TRBJ1-1; D not certain. The V and J ends lost 2 bases and 6 bases respectively, with 5 bases between them. The CDR3 covers 11 residues. Germline CDR1 reads SGHDT; CDR2 reads YYEEEE. The CDR3 region has the DNA TGTGCCAGCAGCTTCTTATCTGAAGCTTTCTTT. Protein: CASSFLSEAFF. Drawing the rest from reference TRBV5-6 and TRBJ1-1, the complete variable domain is DAGVTQSPTHLIKTRGQQVTLRCSPKSGHDTVSWYQQALGQGPQFIFQYYEEEERQRGNFPDRFSGHQFPNYSSELNVNALLLGDSALYLCASSFLSEAFFGQGTRLTVV.

This chain uses TRBV2 with TRBJ2-3, with 9 positions matching TRBD2. With 11 bases clipped from V and 4 bases from J, the junction kept 7 bases outside the gene matches. This CDR3 comprises 13 residues. In germline, CDR1 is SNHLY, CDR2 FYNNEI. CDR3 in amino acids: CACGTSMADTQYF. The CDR3 region has the DNA TGTGCCTGCGGGACTAGCATGGCAGATACGCAGTATTTT.

This clonotype was counted a few times. The rearrangement uses TRBV7-7 and TRBJ2-5; TRBD2 agrees at 11 bases. V was clipped by 5 bases and J by 6 bases; unmatched bases: 5. Germline CDR1 reads SSHAT; CDR2 reads FNYEAQ (reference sequence). This CDR3 contains 14 residues. CDR3 nucleotides: TGTGCCAGCAGCCTGGGACTAGCGGACCAGACCCAGTACTTC. Residues: CASSLGLADQTQYF.

The rearrangement uses TRBV28 and TRBJ2-5; possibly TRBD2 for D (6 bases). V was trimmed by 6 bases and J by 2 bases, leaving 10 bases between them. Germline V lookup: CDR1 MDHEN, CDR2 SYDVKM. The CDR3 runs to 13 residues. DNA of the CDR3: TGTGCCAGCAGGGAGGGGACTCAAGAGACCCAGTACTTC. Translation gives CASREGTQETQYF.

The rearrangement links TRBV20-1 to TRBJ2-7; D is perhaps TRBD2 (5 bases). From germline, CDR1 is DFQATT and CDR2 SNEGSKA (reference sequence). Trimming took off 3 bases at V and 2 bases at J, with 14 bases between the two ends. This CDR3 has 14 residues. The CDR3 nucleotides are TGCAGTGCTAGGAGGTTAGCGAGGACCTACGAGCAGTACTTC. Encoded protein: CSARRLARTYEQYF.

This clonotype was seen at least ten times. The chain combines TRBV5-1 with TRBJ2-2; D uncertain. The CDR3 is made up of 16 amino acids. In germline, CDR1 is SGHRS, CDR2 YFSETQ. Trimming took 0 bases from V and 0 from J, leaving 9 bases between them. This CDR3 reads CASSLAWPTNTGELFF. The DNA for the CDR3 is TGCGCCAGCAGCTTGGCCTGGCCTACGAACACCGGGGAGCTGTTTTTT. The variable domain in full, completed from reference TRBV5-1 and TRBJ2-2, reads KAGVTQTPRYLIKTRGQQVTLSCSPISGHRSVSWYQQTPGQGLQFLFEYFSETQRNKGNFPGRFSGRQFSNSRSEMNVSTLELGDSALYLCASSLAWPTNTGELFFGEGSRLTVL.

This clonotype was seen at least ten times. The chain couples TRBV7-2 to TRBJ1-1; no clear D. The CDR3 spans 15 residues. Germline V gene lookup returns CDR1 SGHTA and CDR2 FQGNSA. With 1 base removed from V and 4 bases from J, the gap between germline ends came to 13 bases. CDR3: CASSLVVGWTTEAFF. DNA for the CDR3: TGTGCCAGCAGCTTAGTCGTAGGGTGGACCACTGAAGCTTTCTTT.

The chain has TRBV7-2 and TRBJ2-2; D may be TRBD2 (6 bases). Germline CDR1 reads SGHTA; CDR2 reads FQGNSA. Between the trimmed V and J ends, which lost 4 bases and 9 bases, there was a span of 15 bases. The length of the CDR3 is 14 residues. The CDR3 nucleotides are TGTGCCAGCAGCTCTGGTCGGGAGATAAGGGAGCTGTTTTTT. Its translation is CASSSGREIRELFF. Based on the CDR3 plus reference TRBV7-2 and TRBJ2-2, the full variable domain is GAGVSQSPSNKVTEKGKDVELRCDPISGHTALYWYRQSLGQGLEFLIYFQGNSAPDKSGLPSDRFSAERTGGSVSTLTIQRTQQEDSAVYLCASSSGREIRELFFGEGSRLTVL.

This clonotype has a count of ten or more. The chain joins TRBV5-6 to TRBJ1-6; D not resolved. CDR1 is SGHDT, CDR2 YYEEEE, per germline. The CDR3 sequence is 15 residues long. V was trimmed by 0 bases and J by 10 bases, leaving 14 bases between them. The CDR3 loop is CASSLAVGSGSPLHF. The DNA of the CDR3 is TGTGCCAGCAGCTTGGCGGTGGGCAGCGGGTCACCCCTCCACTTT.

A word on this clonotype: Its ends do not fully match the called genes, so a read error is possible. The chain has TRBV12-3 or TRBV12-4 and TRBJ2-5; D is perhaps TRBD1 (6 bases). The CDR3 consists of 15 residues. The CDR3 DNA follows: TGTTCCAGCAGTTGGGACACGAGGCGTTCAGAGACCCAGTACTTC. Translation gives CSSSWDTRRSETQYF.

This clonotype occurred many times. For the CDR3, the DNA is TGTGCCAGCAGCTCCGGGACAGGGAATGGACAGCCCCAGCATTTT. Translating it yields CASSSGTGNGQPQHF. The chain recombines TRBV3-1 with TRBJ1-5; 9 nucleotides match TRBD1. This CDR3 comprises 15 residues. V gave up 5 bases and J gave up 7 bases; unmatched junction bases: 9. Germline CDR1 is LGHDT and CDR2 is YNNKEL (reference sequence).

In its sample, this clonotype was seen a few times. V and J are TRBV24-1 and TRBJ1-5, with a possible D match to TRBD1 (6 bases). CDR3 length: 15 residues. The V end lost 4 bases, the J end lost 4 bases, and 13 bases lay between the germline ends. The V gene's germline CDR1 is KGHDR and CDR2 SFDVKD. CDR3 DNA: TGTGCCACCAGTGAAGCAGGGAGGGGGAATCAGCCCCAGCATTTT. This codes for CATSEAGRGNQPQHF.

Written as DNA, the CDR3 is TGTGCCAGCAGTTTGGTTGGTGTGCCCACCGGGGCAGGGGATGACTACACCTTC. It encodes CASSLVGVPTGAGDDYTF. This chain links TRBV12-3 or TRBV12-4 with TRBJ1-2, with a weak D call TRBD1 (6 bases). Trimming pared 3 bases from V and 10 bases from J, leaving 30 bases between. This CDR3 comprises 18 residues.

The chain uses TRBV5-6 and TRBJ2-1; no clear D gene. This CDR3 is 11 amino acids long. CDR1 is SGHDT, CDR2 YYEEEE, per germline. V lost 0 bases to trimming and J lost 12 bases, with 7 bases between them. CDR3 in DNA: TGTGCCAGCAGCTTGGGGATTTCGCAGTTCTTC. The encoded protein is CASSLGISQFF.

This clonotype was picked up a small number of times. V gene TRBV20-1 combines with J gene TRBJ2-1; 11 bases map to TRBD2. This CDR3 spans 16 amino acids. Germline CDR1 DFQATT, CDR2 SNEGSKA (reference sequence). Trimming at V came to 2 bases and at J to 3 bases, leaving 6 bases not matched to a gene. The CDR3 loop reads CSARKFGTSGYNEQFF. CDR3 bases: TGCAGTGCTAGAAAATTTGGGACTAGCGGCTACAATGAGCAGTTCTTC.

This clonotype was counted at least ten times. The J gene is TRBJ2-7, the V gene TRBV20-1; a possible D gene is TRBD2 (5 bases). The CDR3 extends over 15 amino acids. The germline V gene has CDR1 DFQATT and CDR2 SNEGSKA (reference sequence). The V gene lost 0 bases and the J gene lost 0 bases, with 12 bases spanning the gap. This CDR3 reads CSARDSASPSYEQYF. The CDR3 DNA reads TGCAGTGCTAGAGATTCGGCTAGCCCCTCCTACGAGCAGTACTTC.

The chain has TRBV28 and TRBJ2-7; 11 bases agree with TRBD2. J was trimmed by 6 bases and V by 7 bases; bases with no gene match: 8. The CDR3 runs 14 residues. Germline CDR1 reads MDHEN; CDR2 reads SYDVKM. The CDR3 region is CASIVAGGSREQYF. The CDR3 DNA is TGTGCCAGCATCGTAGCGGGAGGGTCTCGCGAGCAGTACTTC.

V gene TRBV20-1 combines with J gene TRBJ2-1; no reliable D call. The germline V and J ends were trimmed by 0 bases and 6 bases, with 3 bases remaining between them. Germline CDR1 DFQATT, CDR2 SNEGSKA (reference sequence). The CDR3 spans 11 residues. The CDR3 here is CSARDLNEQFF. For the CDR3, the DNA is TGCAGTGCTAGAGACCTCAATGAGCAGTTCTTC.

The gene calls are TRBV12-3 or TRBV12-4 and TRBJ2-1, with D unclear. Deletions cut 0 bases from V and 9 bases from J, with 9 bases between. This CDR3 has 13 amino acids. CDR3 sequence reads: CASSLASRSEQFF. In DNA form, the CDR3 reads TGTGCCAGCAGTTTAGCGTCAAGGAGTGAGCAGTTCTTC.

Ten or more counts support this clonotype. The CDR3 sequence is CASSSILAEGAEQYF. The CDR3, as DNA: TGCGCCAGCAGCTCGATTCTAGCGGAGGGTGCTGAGCAGTACTTC. The V call is TRBV5-1, the J call TRBJ2-7, with 7 nucleotides matching TRBD2. This CDR3 spans 15 amino acids. Germline CDR1 SGHRS, CDR2 YFSETQ. J lost 7 bases, V lost 3 bases, and 13 bases had no gene match.